The 27 T cell receptor beta chains reported below all come from one sample, sequenced in a study of T-cell memory formation after mild COVID-19 (dated by TCRdb to 2020 to 2023). Library generation was performed with 5' RACE. The sample was run on an Illumina NovaSeq 6000. TCRdb took the public reads, trimmed them with fastp at Q25, ran MiXCR for clone calling and kept in-frame beta chains. Every distinct CDR3 protein forms one entry, paired with its most common genes and DNA. The sample table holds hundreds of thousands of distinct CDR3 sequences, of which around 28% were seen once. The ten largest account for approximately 12% of the sample. The material sequenced was PBMCs or a T cell subset sorted from them (not recorded which). Every receptor here comes from an adult woman who had mild COVID-19 (a few samples of this study predate the infection). The sample titles of this study are shuffled in the database, so cell type and time point are left out; the donor was told from shared clones.

In its sample, this clonotype was seen a few times. V is TRBV15 and J is TRBJ1-1; D possibly corresponds to TRBD1 (5 bases). Germline V gene sequence: CDR1 LNHNV, CDR2 YYDKDF (reference sequence). This CDR3 spans 13 amino acids. Trimming stripped 0 bases from V and 4 bases from J, with 6 bases between. CDR3 sequence (DNA): TGTGCCACCAGCAGAGACAGGGTCACTGAAGCTTTCTTT. Protein: CATSRDRVTEAFF. Combining the CDR3 with reference TRBV15 and TRBJ1-1 gives the whole variable domain DAMVIQNPRYQVTQFGKPVTLSCSQTLNHNVMYWYQQKSSQAPKLLFHYYDKDFNNEADTPDNFQSRRPNTSFCFLDIRSPGLGDTAMYLCATSRDRVTEAFFGQGTRLTVV.

The chain couples TRBV6-5 to TRBJ2-1, with 10 bases that match TRBD2. The germline V gene has CDR1 MNHEY and CDR2 SVGAGI. V was pared by 0 bases and J by 9 bases, with 11 bases of the junction left unmatched. The CDR3 is made up of 17 amino acids. As DNA, the CDR3 is TGTGCCAGCAGTTACTCGAGTCTAGCGGGAGTCAGGGGTGAGCAGTTCTTC. Protein sequence: CASSYSSLAGVRGEQFF.

The genes are TRBV12-3 or TRBV12-4 and TRBJ2-1; 16 bases are a match to TRBD2. The length of the CDR3 is 20 residues. V lost 3 bases, J lost 7 bases, and 15 bases stayed unmatched. The CDR3 DNA is TGTGCCAGCAGTTTTATTTTGTCAGAGGGACTAGCGGGAGGGCCGAATGAGCAGTTCTTC. Its protein product is CASSFILSEGLAGGPNEQFF.

This clonotype was seen a few times. The chain links TRBV12-3 or TRBV12-4 to TRBJ1-1; D gene uncertain. V lost 8 bases to trimming and J lost 0 bases, with 4 bases between them. The CDR3 sequence is 11 residues long. CDR3 sequence (DNA): TGTGCCAGCGGGGTGAACACTGAAGCTTTCTTT. Protein product: CASGVNTEAFF.

The rearrangement links TRBV2 to TRBJ2-1, with TRBD2 identical over 9 bases. This CDR3 contains 14 residues. V shed 4 bases, J shed 7 bases, and the junction held 5 bases outside the gene matches. Looked up from germline, CDR1 is SNHLY and CDR2 is FYNNEI. In DNA, the CDR3 is TGTGCCAGCAGTGCGACGACTAGCGGAAATGAGCAGTTCTTC. It specifies CASSATTSGNEQFF.

The chain combines TRBV20-1 with TRBJ1-2; no definite D call. The germline CDR1 and CDR2 sequences are DFQATT and SNEGSKA (reference sequence). There are 13 residues in the CDR3. The CDR3 DNA is TGCAGAACCCAATCCCGGATAGACTATGGCTACACCTTC. It codes for CRTQSRIDYGYTF.

The rearrangement links TRBV29-1 to TRBJ1-2, with D possibly being TRBD1 (6 bases). Germline CDR1 is SQVTM and CDR2 is ANQGSEA. Trimming pared 7 bases from V and 4 bases from J, leaving 22 bases between. The CDR3 totals 15 residues. The CDR3 region is CSGRLGGPGGYGYTF. CDR3 bases: TGCAGCGGACGCTTAGGGGGGCCGGGAGGCTATGGCTACACCTTC.

The rearrangement links TRBV12-3 or TRBV12-4 to TRBJ1-2; D gene ambiguous. Trimming left V 5 bases short and J 4 bases short, with 11 bases between. This CDR3 comprises 13 residues. The CDR3 DNA reads TGTGCCAGCAGTCCCATTATCGGCTATGGCTACACCTTC. Translated: CASSPIIGYGYTF.

The V gene is TRBV15, the J gene TRBJ1-2, with 7 nucleotides matching TRBD1. With V trimmed by 8 bases and J by 4 bases, 1 base remained unmatched. Germline V CDR1 and CDR2: LNHNV, YYDKDF (reference sequence). The CDR3 is 11 residues long. The CDR3 loop is CATGDSYGYTF. In nucleotides, the CDR3 is TGTGCCACCGGGGACAGCTATGGCTACACCTTC.

This clonotype turned up a few times. The chain joins TRBV10-3 to TRBJ2-1; weak D call: TRBD2 (6 bases). The germline gives CDR1 ENHRY, CDR2 SYGVKD. Trimming cost V 5 bases and J 4 bases, with 15 bases left between them. The CDR3 covers 15 residues. The CDR3 spells CAISPGGVRYNEQFF. CDR3 bases: TGTGCCATCAGTCCCGGAGGGGTGAGATACAATGAGCAGTTCTTC.

The V gene is TRBV19, the J gene TRBJ2-7; a possible D gene is TRBD1 (6 bases). CDR1 and CDR2 (germline): LNHDA, SQIVND (reference sequence). V gave up 5 bases and J gave up 7 bases, with 15 bases separating them. This CDR3 is 13 amino acids long. The DNA of the CDR3 is TGTGCCAGTAGTGCATTCAGGGGAGCGGAGCAGTACTTC. This sequence encodes CASSAFRGAEQYF.

This clonotype has a handful of counts. This rearrangement joins TRBV20-1 to TRBJ2-2, with D unresolved. The CDR3 consists of 15 residues. CDR1 is DFQATT and CDR2 is SNEGSKA in the germline V gene (reference sequence). V gave up 6 bases and J gave up 1 base, with 15 bases separating them. The CDR3 region is CSAQTELMNTGELFF. As DNA, the CDR3 is TGCAGTGCCCAAACCGAGCTGATGAACACCGGGGAGCTGTTTTTT.

The chain is built from TRBV4-1 and TRBJ2-2; D call uncertain. This CDR3 is built from 15 residues. Per the germline V gene, CDR1 is MGHRA and CDR2 is YSYEKL. The V gene lost 3 bases and the J gene lost 1 base, with 9 bases spanning the gap. The CDR3 DNA is TGCGCCAGCAGCCAGGCTTGGGGGAACACCGGGGAGCTGTTTTTT. This encodes CASSQAWGNTGELFF.

This CDR3 is CASSLRTSSYNEQFF. In nucleotides, the CDR3 is TGTGCCAGCAGCTTGCGGACTAGCTCCTACAATGAGCAGTTCTTC. The chain combines TRBV7-2 with TRBJ2-1; 7 nucleotides line up with TRBD2. Germline loops: CDR1 SGHTA, CDR2 FQGNSA. V lost 3 bases to trimming and J lost 0 bases; unmatched junction nucleotides: 2. The length of the CDR3 is 15 residues.

The chain joins TRBV12-3 or TRBV12-4 to TRBJ2-7, with 8 bases identical to TRBD2. The ends lost 1 base at V and 5 bases at J; junction bases unmatched: 7. The CDR3 length is 15 residues. The CDR3 DNA follows: TGTGCCAGCAGTTTAGAGAGCGGGAGTACCCACGAGCAGTACTTC. It encodes CASSLESGSTHEQYF.

This sequence joins TRBV7-2 and TRBJ2-1; 9 positions agree with TRBD2. Germline loops: CDR1 SGHTA, CDR2 FQGNSA. This CDR3 region has 15 residues. The J segment lost 7 bases and the V segment lost 2 bases, leaving 6 bases of the junction unmatched. CDR3 bases: TGTGCCAGCAGCTTAAGGCGGGGGGGCCGGAATGAGCAGTTCTTC. This gives the protein CASSLRRGGRNEQFF.

The chain uses TRBV14 and TRBJ2-4; D may be TRBD1 (5 bases). The CDR3 spans 17 residues. The V end lost 4 bases, the J end lost 0 bases, and 16 bases lay between the germline ends. Looked up from germline, CDR1 is SGHDN and CDR2 is FVKESK. The CDR3 region is CASSLDTGGRAKNIQYF. The CDR3, as DNA: TGTGCCAGCAGCCTGGACACGGGTGGACGAGCCAAAAACATTCAGTACTTC. The full variable domain, its missing parts supplied by reference TRBV14 and TRBJ2-4, is EAGVTQFPSHSVIEKGQTVTLRCDPISGHDNLYWYRRVMGKEIKFLLHFVKESKQDESGMPNNRFLAERTGGTYSTLKVQPAELEDSGVYFCASSLDTGGRAKNIQYFGAGTRLSVL.

The chain couples TRBV19 to TRBJ2-2; D gene uncertain. This CDR3 has 14 residues. The germline V gene has CDR1 LNHDA and CDR2 SQIVND (reference sequence). The V gene lost 9 bases and the J gene lost 1 base, with 12 bases spanning the gap. CDR3: CASRWNENTGELFF. The DNA of the CDR3 is TGTGCCAGCCGGTGGAATGAGAACACCGGGGAGCTGTTTTTT.

This clonotype was detected a few times. CDR3 bases: TGTGCCAGCAGCGGATCGGGACGAAGGGCCTACAATGAGCAGTTCTTC. It yields the protein CASSGSGRRAYNEQFF. V and J are TRBV7-3 and TRBJ2-1; D may correspond to TRBD1 or TRBD2 (5 bases each). The V and J ends lost 5 bases and 2 bases respectively, with 16 bases between them. This CDR3 spans 16 amino acids. Germline V gene lookup returns CDR1 SGHTA and CDR2 FQGTGA.

This clonotype was counted a few times. This chain links TRBV12-3 or TRBV12-4 with TRBJ1-3; possible D gene TRBD1, 6 bases. The V end was cut by 6 bases, the J end by 0 bases, with 12 bases between. The CDR3 runs 15 residues. The CDR3 here is CASRAPGASGNTIYF. The DNA for the CDR3 is TGTGCCAGCAGAGCTCCAGGGGCCTCTGGAAACACCATATATTTT.

In its sample, this clonotype was seen a few times. This chain connects TRBV6-5 to TRBJ2-2; no reliable D call. Germline V CDR1 and CDR2: MNHEY, SVGAGI. V dropped 5 bases and J dropped 6 bases, with 10 bases sitting between them. The CDR3 extends over 13 amino acids. CDR3 coding DNA: TGTGCCAGCAGTCAATTCGGCTCCGGGGAGCTGTTTTTT. It translates to CASSQFGSGELFF.

This clonotype was observed a handful of times. J is TRBJ2-7 and V is TRBV29-1; D is perhaps TRBD1 (5 bases). This CDR3 spans 13 amino acids. Germline V gives CDR1 SQVTM, CDR2 ANQGSEA. V lost 1 base to trimming and J lost 3 bases, with 10 bases between them. CDR3 sequence reads: CSVEVGQGYEQYF. The CDR3, as DNA: TGCAGCGTTGAAGTCGGCCAGGGCTACGAGCAGTACTTC.

This clonotype showed up just once. The rearrangement joins TRBV20-1 to TRBJ2-7; D possibly corresponds to TRBD1 (6 bases). The CDR3 is made up of 14 amino acids. The germline V gene has CDR1 DFQATT and CDR2 SNEGSKA (reference sequence). The V and J ends lost 1 base and 0 bases respectively, with 10 bases between them. CDR3 DNA sequence: TGCAGTGCTAGAGCTGCAGGGGCCTCCTACGAGCAGTACTTC. Translating gives CSARAAGASYEQYF.

This chain links TRBV10-3 with TRBJ1-4; D is uncertain. V lost 3 bases and J lost 8, with 7 bases in between. Germline V lookup: CDR1 ENHRY, CDR2 SYGVKD. The CDR3 loop spans 12 amino acids. CDR3 in amino acids: CAISDYGEKLFF. As DNA, the CDR3 is TGTGCCATCAGTGACTATGGGGAAAAACTGTTTTTT.

This clonotype has a handful of counts. CDR3 sequence reads: CASSVTTGTYEQYF. The CDR3 DNA reads as TGTGCCAGCAGCGTGACCACAGGAACCTACGAGCAGTACTTC. The chain recombines TRBV9 with TRBJ2-7; possibly TRBD1 for D (5 bases). CDR3 length: 14 amino acids. Trimming took 2 bases from V and 2 from J, leaving 11 bases between them. Germline assignment: CDR1 SGDLS and CDR2 YYNGEE.

This clonotype has more than one count but fewer than ten. This chain connects TRBV18 to TRBJ2-2; the D is unclear. The CDR3 is made up of 12 amino acids. The germline CDR1 and CDR2 sequences are KGHSH and LQKENI. Trimming shortened V by 1 base and J by 7 bases, and 4 bases separated the two germline ends. The CDR3 is CASSPRRGELFF. The CDR3, as DNA: TGTGCCAGCTCACCACGACGCGGGGAGCTGTTTTTT.

The J gene is TRBJ2-5, the V gene TRBV11-2; 12 nucleotides match TRBD2. CDR1 is SGHAT and CDR2 is FQNNGV in the germline V gene. The CDR3 extends over 16 amino acids. V was clipped by 5 bases and J by 3 bases; unmatched bases: 7. The CDR3 DNA is TGTGCCAGCAGCACCCGACTAGCGGGAGCTGAAGAGACCCAGTACTTC. Residues: CASSTRLAGAEETQYF.